This T cell receptor beta chain was sequenced during a study of cytomegalovirus exposure and HLA in healthy donors. Regarding the study as a whole: Later on, an analysis found that several of the most significant clusters appeared to be linked to common viral pathogens, which included parvovirus B19. Association of fewer than 20,000 TCR beta sequences with HLA alleles was found at 0.05 false discovery rate in a later analysis.

In the PCR, 60 Vbeta and 13 Jbeta primers were used. Repertoires were generated with immunoSEQ multiplex PCR, while TCRdb's copy carries only in-frame clones and drops some. Of 200,000 or so clones listed, over 70% were seen once; the top ten hold about 2%. Those who donated were healthy bone marrow donors. Note on this clone: Its specificity is unknown.

The trim removed 6 bases at V and 14 bases at J, leaving 7 bases unmatched. The germline CDR1 and CDR2 sequences are MNHEY and SMNVEV (reference sequence). The CDR3 contains 12 residues. The chain employs TRBV27 and TRBJ2-3, with 11 bases aligning to TRBD2. The sequence was obtained from a woman between 18 and 30 years old in good health and CMV-seropositive. The sequenced sample consisted of PBMCs. The CDR3 DNA sequence: TGTGCCAGCAGAATAGCGGGGGGGAAGCTGTATTTT. It is translated as CASRIAGGKLYF.